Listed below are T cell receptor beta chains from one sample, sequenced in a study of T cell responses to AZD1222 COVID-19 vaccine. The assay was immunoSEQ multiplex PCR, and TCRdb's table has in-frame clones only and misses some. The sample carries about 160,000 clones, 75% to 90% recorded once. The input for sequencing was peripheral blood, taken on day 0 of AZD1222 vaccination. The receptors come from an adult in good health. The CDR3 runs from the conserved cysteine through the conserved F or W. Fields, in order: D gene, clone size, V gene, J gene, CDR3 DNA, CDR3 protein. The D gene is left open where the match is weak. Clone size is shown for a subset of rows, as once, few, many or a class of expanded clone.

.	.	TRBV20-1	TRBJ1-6	TGCAGTGCTAGTCCCGGACAGAGTAATTCACCCCTCCACTTT	CSASPGQSNSPLHF
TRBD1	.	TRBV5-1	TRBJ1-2	TGCGCCAGCAGCCCAGGGGGCGCAGACTATGGCTACACCTTC	CASSPGGADYGYTF
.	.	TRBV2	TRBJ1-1	TGTGCCAGCAGTGTGTCGCAGTTGAACACTGAAGCTTTCTTT	CASSVSQLNTEAFF
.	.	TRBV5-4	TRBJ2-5	TGTGCCAGCAGCTCGCCGACAGGCACACCCCAAGAGACCCAGTACTTC	CASSSPTGTPQETQYF
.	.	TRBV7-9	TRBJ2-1	TGTGCCAGCAGCCGAGGTGTGGGGAATGAGCAGTTCTTC	CASSRGVGNEQFF
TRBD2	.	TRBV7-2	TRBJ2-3	TGTGCCAGCAGCCGTGTCGCGGGAGGGGGAGATACGCAGTATTTT	CASSRVAGGGDTQYF
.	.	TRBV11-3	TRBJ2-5	TGTGCCAGCAGCCCCATCGGGGGCTTTGGGACCCAGTACTTC	CASSPIGGFGTQYF
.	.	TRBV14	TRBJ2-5	TGTGCCAGCAGCCAAGTTGGCAAAGAGACCCAGTACTTC	CASSQVGKETQYF
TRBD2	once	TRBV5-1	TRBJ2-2	TGCGCCAGCAGCTTGGTAGGGACTAGTCCCGGGGAGCTGTTTTTT	CASSLVGTSPGELFF
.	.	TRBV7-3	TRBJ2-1	TGTGCCAGCAGCTTAAAGGGTCAGGGGATTTACAATGAGCAGTTCTTC	CASSLKGQGIYNEQFF
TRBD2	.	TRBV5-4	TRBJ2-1	TGTGCCAGCAGCCCATTAGAGCGGGGGTATTACAATGAGCAGTTCTTC	CASSPLERGYYNEQFF
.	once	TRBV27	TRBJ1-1	TGTGCCAGCAGCCGAACTCTGGACAGCACTGAAGCTTTCTTT	CASSRTLDSTEAFF